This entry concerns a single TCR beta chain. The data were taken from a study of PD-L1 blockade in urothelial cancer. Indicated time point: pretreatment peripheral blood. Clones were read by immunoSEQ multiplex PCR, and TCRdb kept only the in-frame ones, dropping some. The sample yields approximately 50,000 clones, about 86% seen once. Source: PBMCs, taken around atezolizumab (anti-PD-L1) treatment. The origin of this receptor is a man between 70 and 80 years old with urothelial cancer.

The CDR3 coding sequence is TGTGCCAGCAACAGGGTGGAAAATCAGCCCCAGCATTTT. Amino acids: CASNRVENQPQHF. V usage is TRBV2 and J usage is TRBJ1-5; D may be TRBD1 (6 bases). CDR3 length equals 13 residues. Trimming removed 7 bases from V and 4 bases from J, with 11 bases in between. CDR1 SNHLY and CDR2 FYNNEI come from the germline V gene.